This is a list of T cell receptor beta chains from one sample in a study of CXCR3-negative and CXCR3-positive naive CD8 T cells. TCRdb reanalyzed the 5' RACE reads and collapses them to one entry per CDR3 protein, without DNA. The sample holds under 50,000 distinct CDR3 sequences. Sequencing was done on a sample of naive CXCR3- CD8+ T cells from blood. These receptors originate from a human donor in good health. Some clones in this sample may be carry-over from other donors' samples. Each CDR3 is given with its conserved first and last residue. Each record gives: J gene, clone size, V gene, CDR3 length, CDR3 protein. A row's size may be missing; if present it is once, few, many or a size class.

j_call: TRBJ2-3; clone_size: NA; v_call: TRBV10-3; cdr3_length: 13; cdr3_aa: CAISEVTTDTRYF
j_call: TRBJ1-2; clone_size: NA; v_call: TRBV7-9; cdr3_length: 13; cdr3_aa: CASSLATGHGYTF
j_call: TRBJ2-1; clone_size: NA; v_call: TRBV28; cdr3_length: 14; cdr3_aa: CASVLGGSYNEQFF
j_call: TRBJ2-1; clone_size: NA; v_call: TRBV28; cdr3_length: 13; cdr3_aa: CASSLFPDNEQFF
j_call: TRBJ2-4; clone_size: NA; v_call: TRBV5-1; cdr3_length: 15; cdr3_aa: CASRSTRGSRNIQYF
j_call: TRBJ2-1; clone_size: NA; v_call: TRBV28; cdr3_length: 13; cdr3_aa: CASTSVGYNEQFF
j_call: TRBJ2-2; clone_size: NA; v_call: TRBV2; cdr3_length: 12; cdr3_aa: CASRAATGELFF
j_call: TRBJ2-1; clone_size: NA; v_call: TRBV28; cdr3_length: 14; cdr3_aa: CASSRDRGWNEQFF
j_call: TRBJ1-4; clone_size: NA; v_call: TRBV7-2; cdr3_length: 15; cdr3_aa: CASSLTGQNDEKLFF
j_call: TRBJ2-2; clone_size: NA; v_call: TRBV5-1; cdr3_length: 14; cdr3_aa: CASKGAWGSGELFF
j_call: TRBJ2-1; clone_size: NA; v_call: TRBV11-2; cdr3_length: 16; cdr3_aa: CASSPRTSGSGNEQFF
j_call: TRBJ2-7; clone_size: NA; v_call: TRBV7-6; cdr3_length: 15; cdr3_aa: CASSHRAGGPGEQYF
j_call: TRBJ2-1; clone_size: NA; v_call: TRBV5-1; cdr3_length: 16; cdr3_aa: CASSSPGLAGYNEQFF
j_call: TRBJ2-4; clone_size: NA; v_call: TRBV20-1; cdr3_length: 13; cdr3_aa: CSARLVTKNIQYF
j_call: TRBJ1-2; clone_size: NA; v_call: TRBV6-2/TRBV6-3; cdr3_length: 13; cdr3_aa: CASSYSDNYGYTF
j_call: TRBJ2-1; clone_size: NA; v_call: TRBV2; cdr3_length: 12; cdr3_aa: CASSFGAHEQFF
j_call: TRBJ2-1; clone_size: NA; v_call: TRBV11-3; cdr3_length: 14; cdr3_aa: CASSPPDSYNEQFF
j_call: TRBJ2-2; clone_size: medium-sized; v_call: TRBV7-6; cdr3_length: 16; cdr3_aa: CASRTTSGVNTGELFF
j_call: TRBJ1-2; clone_size: NA; v_call: TRBV7-2; cdr3_length: 14; cdr3_aa: CASSLTGGDHGYTF
j_call: TRBJ1-1; clone_size: NA; v_call: TRBV29-1; cdr3_length: 13; cdr3_aa: CSVVRREGTEAFF
j_call: TRBJ2-1; clone_size: NA; v_call: TRBV5-1; cdr3_length: 15; cdr3_aa: CASSSPGQGMDEQFF
j_call: TRBJ1-5; clone_size: NA; v_call: TRBV6-5; cdr3_length: 13; cdr3_aa: CASSPVKNQPQHF
j_call: TRBJ2-5; clone_size: NA; v_call: TRBV5-6; cdr3_length: 12; cdr3_aa: CASSLASETQYF
j_call: TRBJ1-1; clone_size: NA; v_call: TRBV4-2; cdr3_length: 14; cdr3_aa: CASSHEQGWTEAFF
j_call: TRBJ2-1; clone_size: NA; v_call: TRBV3-1; cdr3_length: 16; cdr3_aa: CASSPRTSGLQNEQFF
j_call: TRBJ2-7; clone_size: NA; v_call: TRBV29-1; cdr3_length: 14; cdr3_aa: CSVEDSEVPYEQYF
j_call: TRBJ1-1; clone_size: NA; v_call: TRBV12-3/TRBV12-4; cdr3_length: 14; cdr3_aa: CASRDHRGYTEAFF
j_call: TRBJ2-1; clone_size: NA; v_call: TRBV29-1; cdr3_length: 22; cdr3_aa: CSVEWPVDGGLAGENYYNEQFF
j_call: TRBJ2-5; clone_size: NA; v_call: TRBV4-1; cdr3_length: 16; cdr3_aa: CASSQGTGGFQETQYF
j_call: TRBJ2-5; clone_size: NA; v_call: TRBV6-6; cdr3_length: 13; cdr3_aa: CASSRDRWETQYF
j_call: TRBJ2-2; clone_size: NA; v_call: TRBV29-1; cdr3_length: 13; cdr3_aa: CSVEKRIPGELFF
j_call: TRBJ2-1; clone_size: NA; v_call: TRBV6-5; cdr3_length: 19; cdr3_aa: CASSYYSRGVEFADNEQFF
j_call: TRBJ1-1; clone_size: NA; v_call: TRBV12-3/TRBV12-4; cdr3_length: 13; cdr3_aa: CASSPDRGHEAFF
j_call: TRBJ2-5; clone_size: NA; v_call: TRBV28; cdr3_length: 14; cdr3_aa: CASSYTGISETQYF
j_call: TRBJ1-2; clone_size: NA; v_call: TRBV7-6; cdr3_length: 17; cdr3_aa: CASSLGTGGNFNYGYTF
j_call: TRBJ2-7; clone_size: NA; v_call: TRBV7-8; cdr3_length: 11; cdr3_aa: CASRTGNEQYF
j_call: TRBJ2-2; clone_size: NA; v_call: TRBV5-5; cdr3_length: 15; cdr3_aa: CASRRGQSDTGELFF
j_call: TRBJ2-1; clone_size: NA; v_call: TRBV15; cdr3_length: 15; cdr3_aa: CATSPGGGAVNEQFF
j_call: TRBJ2-5; clone_size: NA; v_call: TRBV28; cdr3_length: 13; cdr3_aa: CASSLTDQETQYF
j_call: TRBJ2-5; clone_size: NA; v_call: TRBV28; cdr3_length: 14; cdr3_aa: CASRPDRFQETQYF
j_call: TRBJ2-1; clone_size: NA; v_call: TRBV10-3; cdr3_length: 16; cdr3_aa: CAISVGRGGSYNEQFF
j_call: TRBJ2-7; clone_size: NA; v_call: TRBV7-9; cdr3_length: 16; cdr3_aa: CASSLVGDRITYEQYF
j_call: TRBJ2-7; clone_size: NA; v_call: TRBV20-1; cdr3_length: 14; cdr3_aa: CSASWAGGGYEQYF
j_call: TRBJ2-3; clone_size: NA; v_call: TRBV9; cdr3_length: 11; cdr3_aa: CASAHSNTQYF
j_call: TRBJ2-5; clone_size: NA; v_call: TRBV6-4; cdr3_length: 12; cdr3_aa: CPGGGAKETQYF
j_call: TRBJ1-1; clone_size: NA; v_call: TRBV29-1; cdr3_length: 12; cdr3_aa: CSVPGGASEAFF
j_call: TRBJ2-5; clone_size: NA; v_call: TRBV28; cdr3_length: 15; cdr3_aa: CASSSPRGAPGTQYF